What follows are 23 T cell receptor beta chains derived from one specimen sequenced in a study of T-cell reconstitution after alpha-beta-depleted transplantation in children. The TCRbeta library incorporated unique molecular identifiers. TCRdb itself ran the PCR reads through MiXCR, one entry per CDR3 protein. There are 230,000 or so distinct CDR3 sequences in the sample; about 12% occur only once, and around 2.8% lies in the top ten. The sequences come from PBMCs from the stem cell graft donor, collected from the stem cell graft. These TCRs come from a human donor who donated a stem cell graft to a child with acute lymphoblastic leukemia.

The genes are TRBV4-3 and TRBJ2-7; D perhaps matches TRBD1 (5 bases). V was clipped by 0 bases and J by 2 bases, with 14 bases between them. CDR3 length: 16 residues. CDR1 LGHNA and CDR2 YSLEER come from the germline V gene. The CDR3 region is CASSQEKDPGTYEQYF. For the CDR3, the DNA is TGCGCCAGCAGCCAAGAAAAGGACCCAGGGACCTACGAGCAGTACTTC.

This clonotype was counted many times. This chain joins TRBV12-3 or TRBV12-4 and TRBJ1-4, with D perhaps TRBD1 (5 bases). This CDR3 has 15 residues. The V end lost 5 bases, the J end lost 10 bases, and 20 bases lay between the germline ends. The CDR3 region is CASSPAGLFGAKLFF. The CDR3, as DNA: TGTGCCAGCAGTCCCGCGGGACTCTTCGGGGCAAAACTGTTTTTT.

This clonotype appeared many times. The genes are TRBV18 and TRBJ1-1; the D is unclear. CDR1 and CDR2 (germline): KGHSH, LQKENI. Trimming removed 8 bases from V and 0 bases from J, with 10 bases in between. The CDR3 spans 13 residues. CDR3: CASSPSVNTEAFF. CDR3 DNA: TGTGCCAGCAGTCCTTCAGTGAACACTGAAGCTTTCTTT.

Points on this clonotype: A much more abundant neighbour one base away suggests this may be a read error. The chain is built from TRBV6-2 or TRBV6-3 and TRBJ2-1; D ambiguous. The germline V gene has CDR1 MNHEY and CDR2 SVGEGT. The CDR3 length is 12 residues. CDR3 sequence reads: CPSSYVVNEQFF. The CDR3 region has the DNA TGTCCCAGCAGTTACGTAGTGAATGAGCAGTTCTTC.

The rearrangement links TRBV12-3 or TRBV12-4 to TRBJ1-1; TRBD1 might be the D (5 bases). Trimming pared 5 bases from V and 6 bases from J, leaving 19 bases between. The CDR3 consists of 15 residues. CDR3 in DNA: TGTGCCAGCAGTCTACGGACACTGGCTGTGGCTGAAGCTTTCTTT. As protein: CASSLRTLAVAEAFF.

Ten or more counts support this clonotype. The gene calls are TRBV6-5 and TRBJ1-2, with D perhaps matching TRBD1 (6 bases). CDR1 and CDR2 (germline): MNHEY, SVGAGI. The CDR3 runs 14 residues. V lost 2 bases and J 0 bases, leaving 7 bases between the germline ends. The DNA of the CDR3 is TGTGCCAGCAGTTACGGGGGCACTAACTATGGCTACACCTTC. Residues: CASSYGGTNYGYTF.

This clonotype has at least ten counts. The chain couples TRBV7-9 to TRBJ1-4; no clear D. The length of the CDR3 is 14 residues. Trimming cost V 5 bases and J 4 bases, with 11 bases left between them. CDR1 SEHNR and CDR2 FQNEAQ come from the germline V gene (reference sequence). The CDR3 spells CASSIEFGNEKLFF. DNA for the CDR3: TGTGCCAGCAGCATAGAATTCGGTAATGAAAAACTGTTTTTT.

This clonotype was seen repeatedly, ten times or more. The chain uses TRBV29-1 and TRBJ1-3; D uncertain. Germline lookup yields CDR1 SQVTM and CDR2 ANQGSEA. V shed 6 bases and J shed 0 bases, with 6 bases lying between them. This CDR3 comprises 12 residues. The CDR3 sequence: CSVSDSGNTIYF. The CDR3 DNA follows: TGCAGCGTCTCGGACTCTGGAAACACCATATATTTT.

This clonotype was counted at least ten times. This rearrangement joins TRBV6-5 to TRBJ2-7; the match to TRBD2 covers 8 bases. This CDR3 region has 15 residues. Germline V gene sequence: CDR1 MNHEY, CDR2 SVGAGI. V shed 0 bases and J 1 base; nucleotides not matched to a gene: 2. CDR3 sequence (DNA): TGTGCCAGCAGTTACTCGCGGGGGGCTTCCTACGAGCAGTACTTC. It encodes CASSYSRGASYEQYF.

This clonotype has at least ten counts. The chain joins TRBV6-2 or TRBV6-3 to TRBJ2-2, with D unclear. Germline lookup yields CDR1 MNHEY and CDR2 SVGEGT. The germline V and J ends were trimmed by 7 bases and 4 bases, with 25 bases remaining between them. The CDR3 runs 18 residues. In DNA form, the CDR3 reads TGTGCCAGCATCATGGGCCATCAGGTCGAGAGAGGCACCGGGGAGCTGTTTTTT. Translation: CASIMGHQVERGTGELFF.

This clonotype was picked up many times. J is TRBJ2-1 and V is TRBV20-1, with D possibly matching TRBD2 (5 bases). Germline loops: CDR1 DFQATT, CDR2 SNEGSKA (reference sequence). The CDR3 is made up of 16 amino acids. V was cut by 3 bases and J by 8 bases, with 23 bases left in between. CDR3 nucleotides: TGCAGTGCTAGTGGTCTCCTAGCCAAGGGTCGTGATGAGCAGTTCTTC. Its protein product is CSASGLLAKGRDEQFF.

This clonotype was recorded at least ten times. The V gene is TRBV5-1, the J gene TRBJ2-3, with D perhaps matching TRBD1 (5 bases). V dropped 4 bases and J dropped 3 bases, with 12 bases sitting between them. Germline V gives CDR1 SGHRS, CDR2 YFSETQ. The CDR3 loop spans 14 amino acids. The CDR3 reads CASSPWGETDTQYF. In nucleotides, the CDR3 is TGCGCCAGCAGCCCGTGGGGCGAGACAGATACGCAGTATTTT.

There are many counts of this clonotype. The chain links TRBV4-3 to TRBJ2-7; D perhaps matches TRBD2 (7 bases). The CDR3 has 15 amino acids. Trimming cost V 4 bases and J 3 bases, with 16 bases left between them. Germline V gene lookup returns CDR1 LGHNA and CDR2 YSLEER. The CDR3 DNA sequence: TGCGCCAGCAGCCCATATGGCGGGGGCGTCTACGAGCAGTACTTC. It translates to CASSPYGGGVYEQYF.

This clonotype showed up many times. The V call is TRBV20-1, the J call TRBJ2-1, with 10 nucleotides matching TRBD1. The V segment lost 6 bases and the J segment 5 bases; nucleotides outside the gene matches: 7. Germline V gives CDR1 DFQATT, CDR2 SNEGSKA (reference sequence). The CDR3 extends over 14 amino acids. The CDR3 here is CSASWGQGHNEQFF. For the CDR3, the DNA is TGCAGTGCCTCTTGGGGACAGGGGCACAATGAGCAGTTCTTC.

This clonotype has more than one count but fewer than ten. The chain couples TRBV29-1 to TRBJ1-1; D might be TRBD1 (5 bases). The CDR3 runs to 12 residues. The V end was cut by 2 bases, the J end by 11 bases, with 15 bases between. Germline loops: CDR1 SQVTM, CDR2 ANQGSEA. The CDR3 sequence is CSVERAGRGAFF. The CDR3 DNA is TGCAGCGTTGAAAGGGCAGGTCGGGGGGCTTTCTTT. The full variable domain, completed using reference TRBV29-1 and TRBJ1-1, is SAVISQKPSRDICQRGTSLTIQCQVDSQVTMMFWYRQQPGQSLTLIATANQGSEATYESGFVIDKFPISRPNLTFSTLTVSNMSPEDSSIYLCSVERAGRGAFFGQGTRLTVV.

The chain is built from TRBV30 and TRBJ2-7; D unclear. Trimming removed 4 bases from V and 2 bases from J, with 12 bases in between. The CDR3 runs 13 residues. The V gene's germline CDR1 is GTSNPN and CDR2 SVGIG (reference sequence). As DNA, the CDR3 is TGTGCCTGGACCAAGCTCTCGACCTACGAGCAGTACTTC. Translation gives CAWTKLSTYEQYF.

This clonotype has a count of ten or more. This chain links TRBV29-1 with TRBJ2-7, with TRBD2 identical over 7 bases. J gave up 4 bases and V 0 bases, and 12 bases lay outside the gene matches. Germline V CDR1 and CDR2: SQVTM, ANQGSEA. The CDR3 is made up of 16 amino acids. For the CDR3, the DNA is TGCAGCGTTGAAGACCGGACTGGCGGGGGAGTGTACGAGCAGTACTTC. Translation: CSVEDRTGGGVYEQYF.

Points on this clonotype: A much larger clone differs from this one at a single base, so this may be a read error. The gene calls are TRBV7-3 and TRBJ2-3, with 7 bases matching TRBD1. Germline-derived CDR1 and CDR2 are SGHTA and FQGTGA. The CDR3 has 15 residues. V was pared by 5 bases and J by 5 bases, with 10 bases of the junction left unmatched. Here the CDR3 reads CASSRTTGWGDTQYF. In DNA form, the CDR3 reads TGTGCCAGCAGCCGAACGACAGGGTGGGGAGATACGCAGTATTTT.

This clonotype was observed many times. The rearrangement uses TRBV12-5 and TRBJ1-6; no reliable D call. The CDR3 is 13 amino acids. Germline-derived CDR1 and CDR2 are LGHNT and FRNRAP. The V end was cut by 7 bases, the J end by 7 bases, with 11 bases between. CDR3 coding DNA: TGTGCTAGTGCCCTTACGACAAATTCACCCCTCCACTTT. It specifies CASALTTNSPLHF.

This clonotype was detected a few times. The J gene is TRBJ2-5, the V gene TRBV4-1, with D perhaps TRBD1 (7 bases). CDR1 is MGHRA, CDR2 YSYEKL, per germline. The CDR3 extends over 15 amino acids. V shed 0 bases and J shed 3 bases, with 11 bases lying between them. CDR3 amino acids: CASSQDPRGEETQYF. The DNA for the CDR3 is TGCGCCAGCAGCCAAGATCCCAGGGGGGAAGAGACCCAGTACTTC.

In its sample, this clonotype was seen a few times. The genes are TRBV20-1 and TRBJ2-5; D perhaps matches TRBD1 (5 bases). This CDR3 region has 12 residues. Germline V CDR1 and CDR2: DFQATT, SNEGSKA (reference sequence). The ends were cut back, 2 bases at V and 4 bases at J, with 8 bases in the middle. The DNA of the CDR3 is TGCAGTGCTAGAAAGGGGTTAGAGACCCAGTACTTC. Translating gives CSARKGLETQYF.

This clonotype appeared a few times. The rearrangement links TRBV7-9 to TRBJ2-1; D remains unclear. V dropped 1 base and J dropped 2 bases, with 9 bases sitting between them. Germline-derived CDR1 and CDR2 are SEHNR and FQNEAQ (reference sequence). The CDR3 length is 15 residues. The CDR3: CASSLGGNPYNEQFF. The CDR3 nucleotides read TGTGCCAGCAGCTTAGGTGGAAACCCCTACAATGAGCAGTTCTTC.

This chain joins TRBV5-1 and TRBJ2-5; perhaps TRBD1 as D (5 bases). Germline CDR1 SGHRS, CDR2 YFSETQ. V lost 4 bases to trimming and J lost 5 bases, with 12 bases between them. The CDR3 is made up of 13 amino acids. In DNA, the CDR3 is TGCGCCAGCAGCGCCAGGGTGGATGAGACCCAGTACTTC. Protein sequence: CASSARVDETQYF.